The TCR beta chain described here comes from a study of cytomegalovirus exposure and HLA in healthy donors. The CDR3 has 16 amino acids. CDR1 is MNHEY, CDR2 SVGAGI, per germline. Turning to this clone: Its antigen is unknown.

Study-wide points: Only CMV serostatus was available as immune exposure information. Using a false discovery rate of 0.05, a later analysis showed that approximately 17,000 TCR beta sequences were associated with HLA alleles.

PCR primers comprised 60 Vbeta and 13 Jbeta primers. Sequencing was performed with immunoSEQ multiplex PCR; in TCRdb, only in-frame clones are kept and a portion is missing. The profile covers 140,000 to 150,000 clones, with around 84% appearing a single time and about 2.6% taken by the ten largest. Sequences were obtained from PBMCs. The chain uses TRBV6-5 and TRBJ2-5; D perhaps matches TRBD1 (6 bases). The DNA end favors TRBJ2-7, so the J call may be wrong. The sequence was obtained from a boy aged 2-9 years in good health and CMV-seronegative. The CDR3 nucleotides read TGTGCCAGCAGTTACTCGGTACCAGGGGACACCTACGAGCAGTACTTC. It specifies CASSYSVPGDTYEQYF.